Each of the 29 T cell receptor beta chains below was sequenced from the same sample in a study of cytomegalovirus exposure and HLA in healthy donors. Primers for the PCR totalled 60 Vbeta and 13 Jbeta. Clones were sequenced by immunoSEQ multiplex PCR, and TCRdb holds only the in-frame ones, with some missing. Among fewer than 150,000 clones listed, over 75% were seen once. Sequenced material: PBMCs. All receptors derive from a man aged 50 to 59 in good health and CMV-seronegative.

The chain links TRBV6-6 to TRBJ1-6, with 8 bases aligning to TRBD1. The CDR3 has 12 amino acids. CDR1 MNHNY and CDR2 SVGAGI come from the germline V gene (reference sequence). V was clipped by 6 bases and J by 8 bases; unmatched bases: 0. The CDR3 is CASRTGDSPLHF. CDR3 DNA: TGTGCCAGCAGGACAGGGGATTCACCCCTCCACTTT.

Of note for this clone: Other nucleotide sequences from this sample produce the same CDR3. The rearrangement links TRBV9 to TRBJ2-3; D is ambiguous. V dropped 3 bases and J dropped 0 bases, with 2 bases sitting between them. The V gene's germline CDR1 is SGDLS and CDR2 YYNGEE. The CDR3 totals 12 residues. The CDR3 reads CASSASTDTQYF. For the CDR3, the DNA is TGTGCCAGCAGCGCGAGCACAGATACGCAGTATTTT.

The chain links TRBV5-1 to TRBJ2-5, with 10 bases aligning to TRBD2. The trim removed 0 bases at V and 5 bases at J, leaving 10 bases unmatched. The CDR3 spans 17 residues. CDR1 is SGHRS and CDR2 is YFSETQ in the germline V gene. CDR3 DNA sequence: TGCGCCAGCAGCTTGGGATGGGGGCTAGCGGGAGTGGAGACCCAGTACTTC. This encodes CASSLGWGLAGVETQYF.

The CDR3 DNA reads TGTGCCAGCAGTTACGTGGGGGCTCGCACAGATACGCAGTATTTT. It translates to CASSYVGARTDTQYF. J is TRBJ2-3 and V is TRBV6-5; D may be TRBD1 (6 bases). The CDR3 runs to 15 residues. V lost 2 bases, J lost 1 base, and 10 bases lay in between. Per germline, CDR1 MNHEY and CDR2 SVGAGI.

This rearrangement joins TRBV19 to TRBJ1-5, with D unresolved. V was shortened by 0 bases and J by 4 bases, with 10 bases between the two germline ends. CDR1 is LNHDA and CDR2 is SQIVND in the germline V gene (reference sequence). The CDR3 has 15 residues. The CDR3 loop is CASSIDHRRNQPQHF. The CDR3 nucleotides are TGTGCCAGTAGTATAGATCACAGACGGAATCAGCCCCAGCATTTT.

A word on this clone: Sequence at one end of the junction differs from germline and may be a read error. The chain couples TRBV5-4 to TRBJ1-1, with 7 nucleotides matching TRBD1. Looked up from germline, CDR1 is SGHNT and CDR2 is YYREEE (reference sequence). This CDR3 is built from 13 residues. The CDR3 DNA reads TGTGCCAGCAGCGGTAACAGGGGAGGTGAGAATTCCTTT. Amino acids: CASSGNRGGENSF.

As for this clone: Within the sample, other DNA sequences also encode this same CDR3. The J gene is TRBJ2-3, the V gene TRBV5-1; 9 bases align to TRBD1. The CDR3 sequence is 14 residues long. Germline CDR1 reads SGHRS; CDR2 reads YFSETQ. The junction had 3 bases not matched to a gene; V was cut back by 4 bases and J by 3 bases. The CDR3 is CASSRDRATDTQYF. The CDR3 nucleotides read TGCGCCAGCAGCAGGGACAGGGCGACAGATACGCAGTATTTT.

The V and J genes are TRBV28 and TRBJ2-5; the match to TRBD1 covers 7 bases. With V trimmed by 4 bases and J by 3 bases, 5 bases remained unmatched. Per the germline V gene, CDR1 is MDHEN and CDR2 is SYDVKM. This CDR3 comprises 14 residues. CDR3 in DNA: TGTGCCAGCAGTTCGGATCAGGGGGAAGAGACCCAGTACTTC. This translates into CASSSDQGEETQYF.

This chain connects TRBV28 to TRBJ2-2, with TRBD1 as a possible D gene (6 bases). CDR3 length: 14 residues. Germline V gene sequence: CDR1 MDHEN, CDR2 SYDVKM. V was cut by 5 bases and J by 5 bases, with 12 bases left in between. In DNA form, the CDR3 reads TGTGCCAGCAGTCGAACAGGGAATACCGGGGAGCTGTTTTTT. This codes for CASSRTGNTGELFF.

This chain connects TRBV7-2 to TRBJ1-5, with D perhaps matching TRBD1 (5 bases). V dropped 4 bases and J dropped 5 bases, with 9 bases sitting between them. CDR3 size: 13 residues. Germline V gives CDR1 SGHTA, CDR2 FQGNSA. The CDR3 loop reads CASSSDRDQPQHF. The DNA for the CDR3 is TGTGCCAGCAGCTCCGACAGAGATCAGCCCCAGCATTTT. The full variable domain, with the rest looked up from reference TRBV7-2 and TRBJ1-5, is GAGVSQSPSNKVTEKGKDVELRCDPISGHTALYWYRQSLGQGLEFLIYFQGNSAPDKSGLPSDRFSAERTGGSVSTLTIQRTQQEDSAVYLCASSSDRDQPQHFGDGTRLSIL.

V and J are TRBV7-9 and TRBJ1-1; D is undetermined. The CDR3 contains 14 residues. The V end lost 5 bases, the J end lost 1 base, and 11 bases lay between the germline ends. Germline V gene sequence: CDR1 SEHNR, CDR2 FQNEAQ (reference sequence). CDR3 sequence reads: CASSPNTANTEAFF. The CDR3 coding sequence is TGTGCCAGCAGCCCGAATACAGCGAACACTGAAGCTTTCTTT.

The V call is TRBV5-4, the J call TRBJ2-7, with D possibly being TRBD1 (6 bases). Germline CDR1 is SGHNT and CDR2 is YYREEE (reference sequence). V was clipped by 4 bases and J by 5 bases, with 22 bases between them. The CDR3 totals 16 residues. The CDR3 loop reads CASSPGDTQRLHEQYF. The CDR3 nucleotides are TGTGCCAGCAGCCCCGGGGACACCCAAAGACTCCACGAGCAGTACTTC.

The genes are TRBV7-2 and TRBJ2-6; possibly TRBD1 for D (6 bases). The CDR3 sequence is 16 residues long. Germline lookup yields CDR1 SGHTA and CDR2 FQGNSA. Trimming pared 4 bases from V and 0 bases from J, leaving 10 bases between. The CDR3 bases are TGTGCCAGCAGCTCCAAAGGGGGCTCTGGGGCCAACGTCCTGACTTTC. Residues: CASSSKGGSGANVLTF.

The chain joins TRBV7-3 to TRBJ2-3; 10 bases align to TRBD2. Losses at the gene ends were 5 bases for V and 0 bases for J; bases not matched to a gene: 5. This CDR3 has 16 residues. Germline V gene lookup returns CDR1 SGHTA and CDR2 FQGTGA. DNA for the CDR3: TGTGCCAGCAGCCTTGGGACTAGCGTAAGCACAGATACGCAGTATTTT. Translation: CASSLGTSVSTDTQYF.

On this clone: One junction end disagrees with the germline gene, perhaps due to a read error. J is TRBJ2-7 and V is TRBV6-1; maybe TRBD2 (6 bases). CDR1 is MNHNS and CDR2 is SASEGT in the germline V gene. The CDR3 runs 13 residues. The CDR3 loop is CAGSGRLVYEQYF. The DNA for the CDR3 is TGTGCCGGCAGCGGCCGACTAGTTTACGAGCAGTACTTC.

This chain uses TRBV2 with TRBJ2-3; 12 bases match TRBD2. This CDR3 contains 18 residues. Germline V gene sequence: CDR1 SNHLY, CDR2 FYNNEI. Germline trimming cut 6 bases from V and 1 base from J; bases unmatched to any gene: 11. CDR3: CASSGLAGSGRGTDTQYF. The CDR3 DNA follows: TGTGCCAGCAGCGGACTAGCGGGATCCGGGAGGGGCACAGATACGCAGTATTTT. The whole variable domain, remainder taken from reference TRBV2 and TRBJ2-3, is EPEVTQTPSHQVTQMGQEVILRCVPISNHLYFYWYRQILGQKVEFLVSFYNNEISEKSEIFDDQFSVERPDGSNFTLKIRSTKLEDSAMYFCASSGLAGSGRGTDTQYFGPGTRLTVL.

This rearrangement joins TRBV5-1 to TRBJ2-7; D unclear. The CDR3 contains 12 residues. From germline, CDR1 is SGHRS and CDR2 YFSETQ. Trimming removed 2 bases at V and 1 base at J, with 4 bases between. DNA for the CDR3: TGCGCCAGCAGCTTACAGTCCTACGAGCAGTACTTC. Translated, it gives CASSLQSYEQYF.

This chain uses TRBV10-3 with TRBJ2-7; 9 bases match TRBD1. The ends lost 3 bases at V and 2 bases at J; junction bases unmatched: 2. The CDR3 length is 14 residues. From germline, CDR1 is ENHRY and CDR2 SYGVKD. The CDR3 loop reads CAISDDRGTYEQYF. In DNA form, the CDR3 reads TGTGCCATCAGTGATGACAGGGGGACCTACGAGCAGTACTTC.

The V gene is TRBV27, the J gene TRBJ2-3; 7 bases are shared with TRBD1. The CDR3 has 15 amino acids. V trimming: 4 bases; J trimming: 0 bases; junction bases outside the gene matches: 4. Germline lookup yields CDR1 MNHEY and CDR2 SMNVEV (reference sequence). The CDR3 loop is CASSSRDRSTDTQYF. Here the CDR3 DNA reads TGTGCCAGCAGTTCAAGGGACAGAAGCACAGATACGCAGTATTTT.

The chain carries TRBV7-2 and TRBJ2-1; TRBD2 aligns across 14 bases. Germline values: CDR1 SGHTA, CDR2 FQGNSA. J was trimmed by 7 bases and V by 5 bases; bases with no gene match: 7. The CDR3 runs 16 residues. The CDR3 DNA follows: TGTGCCAGCAGCGGGGGACTAGCGGGAGTAGGAAATGAGCAGTTCTTC. It specifies CASSGGLAGVGNEQFF. Full variable domain (outside the CDR3, taken from reference TRBV7-2 and TRBJ2-1): GAGVSQSPSNKVTEKGKDVELRCDPISGHTALYWYRQSLGQGLEFLIYFQGNSAPDKSGLPSDRFSAERTGGSVSTLTIQRTQQEDSAVYLCASSGGLAGVGNEQFFGPGTRLTVL.

The V gene is TRBV9, the J gene TRBJ2-1; 16 bases fit TRBD2. Unmatched junction bases numbered 9, after V lost 7 bases and J lost 8 bases. Germline assignment: CDR1 SGDLS and CDR2 YYNGEE. CDR3 length: 16 residues. The CDR3 coding sequence is TGTGCCAGCTCCGGGACTAGCGGGAGGGCGGGCGATGAGCAGTTCTTC. Translation: CASSGTSGRAGDEQFF.

This clone was seen a few times. The chain couples TRBV6-6 to TRBJ2-7; weak D call: TRBD1 (6 bases). The CDR3 extends over 16 amino acids. Germline V lookup: CDR1 MNHNY, CDR2 SVGAGI (reference sequence). V gave up 6 bases and J gave up 6 bases, with 24 bases separating them. The CDR3 spells CASSRKNRVELREQYF. The CDR3 nucleotides read TGTGCCAGCAGCCGTAAAAACAGGGTGGAGCTACGCGAGCAGTACTTC.

The V and J genes are TRBV29-1 and TRBJ1-1; a possible D gene is TRBD1 (5 bases). Germline V CDR1 and CDR2: SQVTM, ANQGSEA. The CDR3 has 12 residues. With 1 base removed from V and 4 bases from J, the gap between germline ends came to 7 bases. The CDR3 reads CSVEGQTTEAFF. Written as DNA, the CDR3 is TGCAGCGTTGAAGGACAGACCACTGAAGCTTTCTTT.

This clone was counted once. The chain couples TRBV28 to TRBJ2-5, with TRBD2 matching over 9 bases. CDR1 is MDHEN and CDR2 is SYDVKM in the germline V gene. Losses at the gene ends were 4 bases for V and 2 bases for J; bases not matched to a gene: 8. The CDR3 is 16 residues long. CDR3 sequence: CASSSLVAGVQETQYF. The DNA of the CDR3 is TGTGCCAGCAGTTCTCTAGTAGCGGGGGTACAAGAGACCCAGTACTTC. The variable domain in full, completed from reference TRBV28 and TRBJ2-5, reads DVKVTQSSRYLVKRTGEKVFLECVQDMDHENMFWYRQDPGLGLRLIYFSYDVKMKEKGDIPEGYSVSREKKERFSLILESASTNQTSMYLCASSSLVAGVQETQYFGPGTRLLVL.

This clone was detected a few times. The chain's CDR3 is CASSDVLAGHHYEQYF. The CDR3 DNA reads TGTGCCAGCAGTGACGTCCTAGCGGGACACCACTACGAGCAGTACTTC. The J gene is TRBJ2-7, the V gene TRBV2, with 9 nucleotides matching TRBD2. The CDR3 totals 16 residues. The germline gives CDR1 SNHLY, CDR2 FYNNEI. V shed 3 bases, J shed 3 bases, and the junction held 9 bases outside the gene matches.

The chain is built from TRBV7-9 and TRBJ2-1; 16 bases are shared with TRBD2. Germline V gene sequence: CDR1 SEHNR, CDR2 FQNEAQ (reference sequence). The CDR3 extends over 16 amino acids. V lost 2 bases, J lost 15 bases, and 10 bases stayed unmatched. As DNA, the CDR3 is TGTGCCAGCAGCTTACCCCGGGGACTAGCGGGAGGGCCGTTGTTCTTC. The encoded protein is CASSLPRGLAGGPLFF.

This chain uses TRBV27 with TRBJ2-1; no clear D gene. Germline CDR1 reads MNHEY; CDR2 reads SMNVEV (reference sequence). The CDR3 has 17 residues. Trimming removed 7 bases at V and 0 bases at J, with 19 bases between. The CDR3 DNA follows: TGTGCCAGCACGAGCAAGCGATCATCTAGCTCCTACAATGAGCAGTTCTTC. This codes for CASTSKRSSSSYNEQFF.

The chain has TRBV28 and TRBJ2-7; 7 bases are shared with TRBD2. V gave up 2 bases and J gave up 2 bases; unmatched junction bases: 15. Germline-derived CDR1 and CDR2 are MDHEN and SYDVKM. The CDR3 is made up of 18 amino acids. The CDR3 loop reads CASSLRLAVTAGPYEQYF. The CDR3, as DNA: TGTGCCAGCAGTTTACGACTAGCCGTGACCGCGGGTCCCTACGAGCAGTACTTC.

Turning to this clone: This same CDR3 is encoded by further DNA sequences in the sample. The J gene is TRBJ2-3, the V gene TRBV5-1; TRBD1 matches at 7 bases. V dropped 0 bases and J dropped 3; count of bases not matched to a gene: 4. The CDR3 has 15 residues. Germline assignment: CDR1 SGHRS and CDR2 YFSETQ. The CDR3 spells CASSLGQGGTDTQYF. As DNA, the CDR3 is TGCGCCAGCAGCTTGGGACAGGGTGGGACAGATACGCAGTATTTT.